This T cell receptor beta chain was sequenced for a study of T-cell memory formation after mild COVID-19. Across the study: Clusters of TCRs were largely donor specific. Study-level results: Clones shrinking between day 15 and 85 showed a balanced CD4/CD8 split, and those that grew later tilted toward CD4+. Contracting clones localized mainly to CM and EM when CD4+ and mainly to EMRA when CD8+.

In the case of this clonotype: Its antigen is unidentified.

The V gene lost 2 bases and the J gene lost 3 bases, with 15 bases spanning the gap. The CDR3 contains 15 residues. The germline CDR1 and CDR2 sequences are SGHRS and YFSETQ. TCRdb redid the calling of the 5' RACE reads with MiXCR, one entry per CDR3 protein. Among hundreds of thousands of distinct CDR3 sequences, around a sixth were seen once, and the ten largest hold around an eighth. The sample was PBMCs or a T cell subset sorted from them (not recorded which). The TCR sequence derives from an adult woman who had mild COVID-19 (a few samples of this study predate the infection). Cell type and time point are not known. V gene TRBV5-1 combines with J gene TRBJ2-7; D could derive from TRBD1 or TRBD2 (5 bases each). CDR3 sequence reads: CASSFRDLADYEQYF. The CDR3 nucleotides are TGCGCCAGCAGCTTCCGGGACCTGGCTGACTACGAGCAGTACTTC.